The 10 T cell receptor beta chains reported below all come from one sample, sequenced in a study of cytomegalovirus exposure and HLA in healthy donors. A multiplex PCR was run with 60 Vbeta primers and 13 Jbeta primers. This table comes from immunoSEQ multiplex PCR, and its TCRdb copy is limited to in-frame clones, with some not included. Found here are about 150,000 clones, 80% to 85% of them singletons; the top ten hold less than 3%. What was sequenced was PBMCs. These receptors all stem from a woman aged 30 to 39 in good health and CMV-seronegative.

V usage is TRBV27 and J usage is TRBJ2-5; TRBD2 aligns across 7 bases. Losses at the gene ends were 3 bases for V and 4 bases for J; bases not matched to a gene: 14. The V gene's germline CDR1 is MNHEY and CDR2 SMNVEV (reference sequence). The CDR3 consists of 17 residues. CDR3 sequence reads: CASSFQGRESPGETQYF. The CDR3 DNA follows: TGTGCCAGCAGTTTCCAAGGGCGGGAGTCCCCGGGAGAGACCCAGTACTTC.

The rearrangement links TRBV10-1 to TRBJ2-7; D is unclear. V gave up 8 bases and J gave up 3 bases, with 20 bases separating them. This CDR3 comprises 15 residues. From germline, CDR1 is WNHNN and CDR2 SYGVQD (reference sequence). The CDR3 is CASYPKALAFYEQYF. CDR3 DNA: TGCGCCAGCTACCCCAAGGCCTTAGCATTCTACGAGCAGTACTTC.

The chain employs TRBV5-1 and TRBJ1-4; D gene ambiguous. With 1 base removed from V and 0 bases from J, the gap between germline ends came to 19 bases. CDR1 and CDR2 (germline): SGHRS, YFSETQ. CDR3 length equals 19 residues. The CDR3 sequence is CASSLTLGLKSATNEKLFF. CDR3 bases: TGCGCCAGCAGCTTGACACTCGGACTCAAATCTGCAACTAATGAAAAACTGTTTTTT.

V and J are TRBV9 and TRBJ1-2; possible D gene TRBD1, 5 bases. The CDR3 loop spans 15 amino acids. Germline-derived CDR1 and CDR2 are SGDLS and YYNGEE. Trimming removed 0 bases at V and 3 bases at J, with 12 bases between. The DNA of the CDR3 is TGTGCCAGCAGCGTAGCACGGGGGGTCGACTATGGCTACACCTTC. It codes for CASSVARGVDYGYTF.

In nucleotides, the CDR3 is TGTGCCAGCAGTGCCGGGACAGGTCTCACCAATGGCTACACCTTC. Its translation is CASSAGTGLTNGYTF. This sequence joins TRBV2 and TRBJ1-2; the match to TRBD1 covers 8 bases. Germline V gene sequence: CDR1 SNHLY, CDR2 FYNNEI. J gave up 6 bases and V 4 bases, and 10 bases lay outside the gene matches. This CDR3 region has 15 residues.

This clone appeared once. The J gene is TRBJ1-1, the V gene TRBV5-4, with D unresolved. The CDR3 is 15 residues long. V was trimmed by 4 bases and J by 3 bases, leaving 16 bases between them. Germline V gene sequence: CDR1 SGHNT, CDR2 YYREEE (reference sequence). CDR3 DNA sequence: TGTGCCAGCAGCCTCCTAAAGGGAGCTGACACTGAAGCTTTCTTT. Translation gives CASSLLKGADTEAFF.

The CDR3 coding sequence is TGCAGCGTTGAGTATGGCAGGGGGGATGGCTACACCTTC. It codes for CSVEYGRGDGYTF. This chain uses TRBV29-1 with TRBJ1-2, with 7 bases matching TRBD1. V shed 3 bases and J 6 bases; nucleotides not matched to a gene: 7. In germline, CDR1 is SQVTM, CDR2 ANQGSEA. The CDR3 contains 13 residues.

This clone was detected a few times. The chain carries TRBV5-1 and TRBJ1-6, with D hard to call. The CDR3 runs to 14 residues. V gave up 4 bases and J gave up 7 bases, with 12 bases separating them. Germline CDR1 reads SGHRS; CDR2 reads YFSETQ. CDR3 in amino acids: CASSREGKNSPLHF. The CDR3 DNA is TGCGCCAGCAGCCGCGAGGGCAAGAATTCACCCCTCCACTTT.

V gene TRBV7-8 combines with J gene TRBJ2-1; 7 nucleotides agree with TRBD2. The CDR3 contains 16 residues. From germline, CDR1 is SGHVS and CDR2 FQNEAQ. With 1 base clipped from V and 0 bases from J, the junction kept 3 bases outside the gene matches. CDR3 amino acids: CASSLGAGTSYNEQFF. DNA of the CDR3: TGTGCCAGCAGCTTAGGAGCGGGGACCTCCTACAATGAGCAGTTCTTC.

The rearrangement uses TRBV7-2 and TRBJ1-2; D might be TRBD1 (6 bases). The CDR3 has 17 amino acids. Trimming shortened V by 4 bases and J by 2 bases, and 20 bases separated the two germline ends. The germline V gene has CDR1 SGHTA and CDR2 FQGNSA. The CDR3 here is CASSSTGTQGTNYGYTF. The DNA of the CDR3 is TGTGCCAGCAGCTCGACAGGTACCCAAGGGACCAACTATGGCTACACCTTC.